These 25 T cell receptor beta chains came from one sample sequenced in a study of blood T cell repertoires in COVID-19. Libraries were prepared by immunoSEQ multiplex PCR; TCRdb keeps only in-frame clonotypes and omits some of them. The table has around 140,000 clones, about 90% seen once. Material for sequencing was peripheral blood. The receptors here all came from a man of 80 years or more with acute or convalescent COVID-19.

Here the CDR3 reads CASSPRTGGSPGSNQPQHF. CDR3 bases: TGTGCCAGTAGTCCTAGGACAGGGGGCTCACCCGGTAGCAATCAGCCCCAGCATTTT. The chain links TRBV19 to TRBJ1-5, with 11 positions matching TRBD1. The ends lost 5 bases at V and 0 bases at J; junction bases unmatched: 12. The CDR3 contains 19 residues. Germline loops: CDR1 LNHDA, CDR2 SQIVND (reference sequence).

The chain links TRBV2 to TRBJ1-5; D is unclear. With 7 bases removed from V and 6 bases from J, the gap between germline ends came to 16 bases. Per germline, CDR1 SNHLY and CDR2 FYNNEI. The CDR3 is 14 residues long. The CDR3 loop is CASTEGRMGQPQHF. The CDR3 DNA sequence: TGTGCCAGCACGGAGGGCCGGATGGGTCAGCCCCAGCATTTT.

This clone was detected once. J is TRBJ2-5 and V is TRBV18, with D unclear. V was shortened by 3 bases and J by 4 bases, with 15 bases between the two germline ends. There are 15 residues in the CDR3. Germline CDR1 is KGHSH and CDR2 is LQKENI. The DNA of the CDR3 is TGTGCCAGCTCACCCTTACTCCTTAGTCGAGAGACCCAGTACTTC. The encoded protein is CASSPLLLSRETQYF. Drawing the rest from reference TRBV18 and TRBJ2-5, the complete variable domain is NAGVMQNPRHLVRRRGQEARLRCSPMKGHSHVYWYRQLPEEGLKFMVYLQKENIIDESGMPKERFSAEFPKEGPSILRIQQVVRGDSAAYFCASSPLLLSRETQYFGPGTRLLVL.

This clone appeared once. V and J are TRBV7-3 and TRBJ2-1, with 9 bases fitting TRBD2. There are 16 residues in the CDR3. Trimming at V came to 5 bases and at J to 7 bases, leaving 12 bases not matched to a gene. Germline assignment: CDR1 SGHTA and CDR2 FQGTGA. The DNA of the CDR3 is TGTGCCAGCAGCCCCGGGGGCGGGAGGGTCCCGAATGAGCAGTTCTTC. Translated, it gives CASSPGGGRVPNEQFF.

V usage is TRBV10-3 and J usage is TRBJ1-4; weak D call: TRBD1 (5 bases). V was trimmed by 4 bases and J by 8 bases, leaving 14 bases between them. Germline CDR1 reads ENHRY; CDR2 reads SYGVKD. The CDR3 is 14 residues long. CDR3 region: CAISAGTGGEKLFF. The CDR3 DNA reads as TGTGCCATCAGTGCAGGGACCGGAGGGGAAAAACTGTTTTTT.

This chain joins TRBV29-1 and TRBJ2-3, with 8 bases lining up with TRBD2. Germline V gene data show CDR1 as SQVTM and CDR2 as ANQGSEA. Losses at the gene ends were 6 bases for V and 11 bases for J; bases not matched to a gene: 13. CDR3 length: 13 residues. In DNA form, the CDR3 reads TGCAGCGTCACCGGAACGGGAGGGCACAAGCAGTATTTT. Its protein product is CSVTGTGGHKQYF.

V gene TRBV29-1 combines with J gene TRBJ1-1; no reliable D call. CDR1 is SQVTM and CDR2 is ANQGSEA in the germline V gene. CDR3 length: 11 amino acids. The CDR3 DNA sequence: TGCAGTGGCACGGGAAACACTGAAGCTTTCTTT. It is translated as CSGTGNTEAFF.

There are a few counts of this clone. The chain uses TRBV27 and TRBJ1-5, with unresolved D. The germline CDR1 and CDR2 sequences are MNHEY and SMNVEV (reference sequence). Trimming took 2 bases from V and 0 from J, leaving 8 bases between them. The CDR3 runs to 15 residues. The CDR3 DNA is TGTGCCAGCAGTTTAACAACTAATAGCAATCAGCCCCAGCATTTT. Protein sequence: CASSLTTNSNQPQHF.

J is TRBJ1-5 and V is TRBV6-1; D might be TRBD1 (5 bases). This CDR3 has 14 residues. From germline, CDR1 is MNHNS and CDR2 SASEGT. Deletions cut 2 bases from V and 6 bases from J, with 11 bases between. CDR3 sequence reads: CASSEFQGGQPQHF. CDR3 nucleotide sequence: TGTGCCAGCAGTGAATTCCAGGGAGGTCAGCCCCAGCATTTT.

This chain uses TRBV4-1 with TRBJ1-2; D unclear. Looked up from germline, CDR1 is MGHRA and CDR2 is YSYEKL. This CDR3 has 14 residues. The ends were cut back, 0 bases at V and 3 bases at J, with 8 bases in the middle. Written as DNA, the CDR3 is TGCGCCAGCAGCCAAGATCTTTCGGACTATGGCTACACCTTC. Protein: CASSQDLSDYGYTF.

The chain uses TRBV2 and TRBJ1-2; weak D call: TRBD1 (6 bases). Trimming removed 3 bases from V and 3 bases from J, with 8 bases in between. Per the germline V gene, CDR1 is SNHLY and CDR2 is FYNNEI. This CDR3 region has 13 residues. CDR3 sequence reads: CASSEWTDYGYTF. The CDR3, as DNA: TGTGCCAGCAGTGAGTGGACAGACTATGGCTACACCTTC.

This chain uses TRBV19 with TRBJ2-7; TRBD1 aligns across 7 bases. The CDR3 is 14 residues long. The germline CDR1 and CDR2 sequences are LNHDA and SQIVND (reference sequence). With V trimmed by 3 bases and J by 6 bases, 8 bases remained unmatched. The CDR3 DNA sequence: TGTGCCAGTAGTATCAGCGATAACAGGGGCGAGCAGTACTTC. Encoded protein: CASSISDNRGEQYF.

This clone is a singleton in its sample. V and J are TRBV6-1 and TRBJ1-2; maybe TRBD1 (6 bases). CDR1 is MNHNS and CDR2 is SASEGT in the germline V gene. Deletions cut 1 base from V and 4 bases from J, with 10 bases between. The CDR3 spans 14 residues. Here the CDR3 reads CASSEGGGGYGYTF. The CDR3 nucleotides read TGTGCCAGCAGTGAAGGAGGGGGGGGCTATGGCTACACCTTC.

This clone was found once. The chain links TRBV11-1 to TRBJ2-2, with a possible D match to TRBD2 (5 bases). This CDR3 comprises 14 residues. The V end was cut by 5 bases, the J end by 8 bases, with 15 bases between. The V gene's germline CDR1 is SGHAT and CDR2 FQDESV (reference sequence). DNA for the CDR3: TGTGCCAGCAGCCAAGGACTGCCTGGTGGGGAGCTGTTTTTT. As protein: CASSQGLPGGELFF. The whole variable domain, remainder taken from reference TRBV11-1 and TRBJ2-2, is EAEVAQSPRYKITEKSQAVAFWCDPISGHATLYWYRQILGQGPELLVQFQDESVVDDSQLPKDRFSAERLKGVDSTLKIQPAELGDSAMYLCASSQGLPGGELFFGEGSRLTVL.

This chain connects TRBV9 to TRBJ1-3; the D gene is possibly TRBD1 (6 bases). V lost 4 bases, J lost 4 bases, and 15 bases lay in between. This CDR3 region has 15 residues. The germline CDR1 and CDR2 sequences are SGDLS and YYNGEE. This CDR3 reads CASSPQGPKGNTIYF. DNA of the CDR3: TGTGCCAGCAGCCCACAGGGCCCTAAGGGAAACACCATATATTTT. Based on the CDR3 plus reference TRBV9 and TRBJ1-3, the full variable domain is DSGVTQTPKHLITATGQRVTLRCSPRSGDLSVYWYQQSLDQGLQFLIQYYNGEERAKGNILERFSAQQFPDLHSELNLSSLELGDSALYFCASSPQGPKGNTIYFGEGSWLTVV.

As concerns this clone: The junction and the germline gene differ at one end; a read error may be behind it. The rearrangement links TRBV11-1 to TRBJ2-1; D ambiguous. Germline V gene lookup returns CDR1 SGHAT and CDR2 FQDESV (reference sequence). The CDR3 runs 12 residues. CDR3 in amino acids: CASSLAANGQFF. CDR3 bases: TGTGCCAGCAGCTTAGCGGCAAATGGGCAGTTCTTC.

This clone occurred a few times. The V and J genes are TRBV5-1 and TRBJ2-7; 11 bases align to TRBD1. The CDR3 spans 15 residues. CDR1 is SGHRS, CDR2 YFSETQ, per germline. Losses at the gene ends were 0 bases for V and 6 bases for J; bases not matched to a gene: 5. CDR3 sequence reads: CASSLDFGTGGEQYF. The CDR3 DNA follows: TGCGCCAGCAGCTTGGATTTCGGGACAGGGGGCGAGCAGTACTTC.

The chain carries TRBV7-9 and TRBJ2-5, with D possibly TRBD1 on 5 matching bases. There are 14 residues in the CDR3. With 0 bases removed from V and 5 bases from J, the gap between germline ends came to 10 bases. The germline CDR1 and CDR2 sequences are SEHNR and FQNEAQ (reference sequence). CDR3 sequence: CASSLAAGIETQYF. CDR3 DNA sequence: TGTGCCAGCAGCTTAGCGGCAGGGATTGAGACCCAGTACTTC.

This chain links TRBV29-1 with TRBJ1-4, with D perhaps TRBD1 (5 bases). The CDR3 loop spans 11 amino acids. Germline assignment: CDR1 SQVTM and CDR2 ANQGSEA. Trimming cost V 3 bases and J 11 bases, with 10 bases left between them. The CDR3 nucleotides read TGCAGCGTTGACTCAGGGATGAAACTGTTTTTT. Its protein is CSVDSGMKLFF.

CDR3 sequence (DNA): TGCGCCAGCAGCCCGGGACTAGCGGAGGCCTACAATGAGCAGTTCTTC. Translated, it gives CASSPGLAEAYNEQFF. The chain combines TRBV5-1 with TRBJ2-1, with 11 nucleotides matching TRBD2. Germline V gene sequence: CDR1 SGHRS, CDR2 YFSETQ. This CDR3 region has 16 residues. With V trimmed by 4 bases and J by 2 bases, 5 bases remained unmatched. The full variable domain, its missing parts supplied by reference TRBV5-1 and TRBJ2-1, is KAGVTQTPRYLIKTRGQQVTLSCSPISGHRSVSWYQQTPGQGLQFLFEYFSETQRNKGNFPGRFSGRQFSNSRSEMNVSTLELGDSALYLCASSPGLAEAYNEQFFGPGTRLTVL.

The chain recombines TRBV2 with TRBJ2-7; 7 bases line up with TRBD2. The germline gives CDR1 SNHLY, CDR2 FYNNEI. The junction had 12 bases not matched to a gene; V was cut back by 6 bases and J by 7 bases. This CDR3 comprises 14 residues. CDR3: CASSKSLTGGEQYF. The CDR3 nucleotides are TGTGCCAGCAGCAAATCGCTAACGGGGGGAGAGCAGTACTTC.

The CDR3 reads CASSQGDSGRNGELFF. The DNA of the CDR3 is TGTGCCAGCAGCCAAGGGGATAGCGGGAGAAACGGGGAGCTGTTTTTT. The chain uses TRBV3-1 (or the pseudogene TRBV3-2) and TRBJ2-2; 9 bases fit TRBD2. Germline V gene lookup returns CDR1 LGHDT and CDR2 YNNKEL (reference sequence). Trimming took 1 base from V and 7 from J; bases not matched to a gene: 7. The CDR3 loop spans 16 amino acids.

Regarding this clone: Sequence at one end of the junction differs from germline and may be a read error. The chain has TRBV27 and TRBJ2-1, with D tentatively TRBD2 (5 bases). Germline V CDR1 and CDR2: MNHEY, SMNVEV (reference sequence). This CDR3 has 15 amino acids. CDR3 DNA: TGTGCCAGCAGACAAACCCAAGGCAGCGGACCGCGGATGCTCTTC. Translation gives CASRQTQGSGPRMLF.

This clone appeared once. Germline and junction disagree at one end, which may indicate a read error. This chain's CDR3 is CASSSGQGSSEQYF. CDR3 sequence (DNA): TGTGCCAGTAGTAGTGGACAGGGTTCCTCCGAGCAGTACTTC. This sequence joins TRBV19 and TRBJ2-7; 8 bases map to TRBD1. Germline V gene data show CDR1 as LNHDA and CDR2 as SQIVND (reference sequence). The CDR3 spans 14 residues.

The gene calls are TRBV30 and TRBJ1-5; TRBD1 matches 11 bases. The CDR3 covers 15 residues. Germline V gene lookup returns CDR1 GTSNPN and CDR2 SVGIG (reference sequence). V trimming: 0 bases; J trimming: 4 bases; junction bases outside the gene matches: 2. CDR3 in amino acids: CAWSVGTGGNQPQHF. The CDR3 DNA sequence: TGTGCCTGGAGTGTAGGGACAGGGGGAAATCAGCCCCAGCATTTT.